This TCR beta chain comes out of a study of blood T cell repertoires in COVID-19. Study at large: Nucleic acid was either cDNA or gDNA, and it came from T cells, B-cell-depleted T cells, or PBMCs.

Only in-frame clones appear in the TCRdb table, and some are missing; sequencing was by immunoSEQ multiplex PCR. The profile shows around 200,000 clones, 85% to 90% of them singletons. In this sample, this clone turned up once. The CDR3 sequence is 15 residues long. V trimming: 1 base; J trimming: 0 bases; junction bases outside the gene matches: 3. Germline V gene lookup returns CDR1 SGHKS and CDR2 YYEKEE (reference sequence). The receptor's source is a man aged 55 to 70 who had recovered from COVID-19. The specimen was peripheral blood. The V gene is TRBV5-5, the J gene TRBJ2-7; 8 nucleotides match TRBD1. The CDR3 spells CASSLSGTGSYEQYF. DNA for the CDR3: TGTGCCAGCAGCTTGTCGGGGACAGGCTCCTACGAGCAGTACTTC.